The source of this T cell receptor (beta chain) is a study of T-cell reconstitution after alpha-beta-depleted transplantation in children. The CDR3 spans 11 residues. Germline CDR1 and CDR2: SNHLY and FYNNEI. Trimming shortened V by 3 bases and J by 10 bases, and 9 bases separated the two germline ends. This clonotype was counted at least ten times. The library targeted TCRbeta and was prepared with unique molecular identifiers. TCRdb analysed the PCR reads with MiXCR anew, one entry per CDR3 protein. The table includes about 610,000 distinct CDR3 sequences, roughly a tenth detected once. The receptor comes from a human donor who donated a stem cell graft to a child with acute myeloid leukemia. J is TRBJ1-1 and V is TRBV2; D call uncertain. Source: PBMCs from the stem cell graft donor, taken from the stem cell graft. Written as DNA, the CDR3 is TGTGCCAGCAGTGATTTGGGAGGAGCTTTCTTT. This translates into CASSDLGGAFF.